The sequence of this TCR beta chain was determined in a study of T and B cells in COVID-19 patients. The wider study: COVID-19 patients gave peripheral blood either during active infection or after recovery. Most recovered patients had mild to moderate COVID-19 treated as outpatients. Study findings and constraints: Of 2,000 to 2,500 TCR clusters found only in the recovered cohort, 25 to 35 had low generation probability. At recovery TRB diversity and richness exceeded healthy donors, after highly clonal active COVID-19 repertoires.

Trimming shortened V by 8 bases and J by 6 bases, and 10 bases separated the two germline ends. The CDR3 has 11 residues. The germline V gene has CDR1 MNHEY and CDR2 SVGAGI. Blood genomic DNA input for TRB amplification was about 240-550 ng. A few counts support this clonotype. Its target is unknown. TRB rearrangements were amplified by multiplex PCR with BIOMED2 TRB-A/B primers. TCRdb itself ran the multiplex PCR reads through MiXCR, one entry per CDR3 protein. The sample lists around 25,000 distinct CDR3 sequences, about 30% seen once, with about 1.5% in the top ten. The genes are TRBV6-5 and TRBJ1-2, with D tentatively TRBD1 (5 bases). Sequenced material: blood. This receptor was identified in a human donor who had recovered from COVID-19. The DNA of the CDR3 is TGTGCCAGCGGCCCGACAGATGGCTACACCTTC. Protein: CASGPTDGYTF.